One T cell receptor (beta chain) is described in this entry. This entry comes from a study of blood T cell repertoires in COVID-19. About the research overall: PBMCs, B-cell-depleted T cells, or T cells provided the cDNA or gDNA that made up the material.

Study processing details: Cell counts per sample came from amplifying reference gene primers. The table came from immunoSEQ multiplex PCR; TCRdb's copy has only in-frame clones and leaves some out. Clone size and the V and J calls come from that table; the DNA yielded D and trimming. Among 30,000 or so clones listed, around 90% were seen once. The sequence was collected from a man aged 60 to 69 with active COVID-19. The specimen was peripheral blood.

The CDR3: CASRYGQGLEPQHF. The CDR3 DNA reads TGTGCCAGTAGATATGGACAGGGCCTGGAGCCCCAGCATTTT. This sequence joins TRBV19 and TRBJ1-5, with 8 positions matching TRBD1. V was clipped by 6 bases and J by 8 bases; unmatched bases: 9. CDR1 is LNHDA and CDR2 is SQIVND in the germline V gene (reference sequence). The CDR3 has 14 amino acids.